Sequencing of this T cell receptor beta chain was carried out in a study of blood T cell repertoires in COVID-19. This clone was counted only a few times. This CDR3 spans 15 amino acids. The germline CDR1 and CDR2 sequences are MNHEY and SMNVEV (reference sequence). V lost 7 bases to trimming and J lost 4 bases; unmatched junction nucleotides: 12. Clones were read by immunoSEQ multiplex PCR, and TCRdb kept only the in-frame ones, dropping some. The table lists under 300,000 clones, approximately 86% of them singletons. V is TRBV27 and J is TRBJ2-7; 8 bases are shared with TRBD1. The clonotype originates from a woman in her twenties or thirties with acute or convalescent COVID-19. Material: peripheral blood. CDR3 loop: CASTLFRQGRYEQYF. CDR3 DNA: TGTGCCAGCACTCTTTTCCGACAGGGGAGATACGAGCAGTACTTC.